The T cell receptor beta chain described here comes from a study of chemoradiotherapy in HPV16-positive cancers. Broader study findings: HPV-responsive T-cell expansion during chemoradiotherapy was linked to improved recurrence-free survival in HPV16-positive patients.

Sequencing was performed with immunoSEQ multiplex PCR; in TCRdb, only in-frame clones are kept and a portion is missing. The data show fewer than 35,000 clones, about 93% seen once. Of note for this clone: As yet, its antigen is unknown.

Repertoires were sampled repeatedly during chemoradiotherapy. The sequence was collected from a human donor with HPV-associated anogenital cancer. Sequencing was performed on blood, taken from a patient who underwent chemoradiotherapy.

CDR3 coding DNA: TGTGCCAGCAGCCACGACAGGTCGACTGAAGCTTTCTTT. This gives the protein CASSHDRSTEAFF. The chain recombines TRBV7-2 with TRBJ1-1; the D gene is possibly TRBD1 (6 bases). The CDR3 contains 13 residues. Deletions cut 5 bases from V and 5 bases from J, with 12 bases between. Germline V gene sequence: CDR1 SGHTA, CDR2 FQGNSA.